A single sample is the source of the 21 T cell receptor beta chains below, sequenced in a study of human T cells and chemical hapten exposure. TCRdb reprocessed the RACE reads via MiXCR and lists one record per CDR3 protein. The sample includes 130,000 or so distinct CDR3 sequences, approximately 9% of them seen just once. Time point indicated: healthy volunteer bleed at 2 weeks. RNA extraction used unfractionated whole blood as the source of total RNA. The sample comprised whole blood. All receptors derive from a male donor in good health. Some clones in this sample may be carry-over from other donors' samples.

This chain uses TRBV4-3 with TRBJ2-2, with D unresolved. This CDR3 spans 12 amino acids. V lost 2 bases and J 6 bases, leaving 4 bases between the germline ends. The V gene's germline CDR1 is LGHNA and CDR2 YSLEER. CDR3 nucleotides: TGCGCCAGCAGCCAACTTTCCGGGGAGCTGTTTTTT. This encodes CASSQLSGELFF.

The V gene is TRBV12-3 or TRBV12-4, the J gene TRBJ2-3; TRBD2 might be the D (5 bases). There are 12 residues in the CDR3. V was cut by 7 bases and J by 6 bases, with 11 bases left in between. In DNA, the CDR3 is TGTGCCAGCACTCCAGGAGGTGATACGCAGTATTTT. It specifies CASTPGGDTQYF.

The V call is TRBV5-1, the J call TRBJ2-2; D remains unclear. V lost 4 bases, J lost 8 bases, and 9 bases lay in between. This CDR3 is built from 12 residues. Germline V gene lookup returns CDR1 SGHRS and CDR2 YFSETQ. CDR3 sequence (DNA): TGCGCCAGCAGCCCGGAGCGAGGGGAGCTGTTTTTT. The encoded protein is CASSPERGELFF.

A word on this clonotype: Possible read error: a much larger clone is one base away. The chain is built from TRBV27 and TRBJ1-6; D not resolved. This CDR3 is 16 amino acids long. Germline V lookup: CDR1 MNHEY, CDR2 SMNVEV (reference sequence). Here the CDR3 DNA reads TGTACCAGCAGTTTACTTACAGCCCGGGCAGATTCACCCCTCCACTTT. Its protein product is CTSSLLTARADSPLHF.

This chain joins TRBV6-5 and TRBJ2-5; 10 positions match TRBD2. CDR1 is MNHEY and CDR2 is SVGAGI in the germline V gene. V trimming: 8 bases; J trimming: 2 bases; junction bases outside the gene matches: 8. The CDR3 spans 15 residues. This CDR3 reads CASSLAGAPQETQYF. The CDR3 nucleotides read TGTGCCAGCTCCCTAGCGGGAGCCCCTCAAGAGACCCAGTACTTC.

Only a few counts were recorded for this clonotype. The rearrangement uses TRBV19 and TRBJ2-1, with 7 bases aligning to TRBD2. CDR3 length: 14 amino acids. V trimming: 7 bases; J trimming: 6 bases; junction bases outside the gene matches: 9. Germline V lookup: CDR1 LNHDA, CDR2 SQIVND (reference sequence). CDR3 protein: CASTAGNLFNEQFF. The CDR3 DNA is TGTGCCAGTACAGCGGGGAACCTCTTCAATGAGCAGTTCTTC.

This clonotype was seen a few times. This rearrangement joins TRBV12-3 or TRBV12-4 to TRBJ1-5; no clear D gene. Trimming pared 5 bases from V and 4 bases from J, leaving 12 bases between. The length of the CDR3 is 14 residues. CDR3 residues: CASSPGILNQPQHF. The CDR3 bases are TGTGCCAGCAGTCCCGGGATTCTGAATCAGCCCCAGCATTTT.

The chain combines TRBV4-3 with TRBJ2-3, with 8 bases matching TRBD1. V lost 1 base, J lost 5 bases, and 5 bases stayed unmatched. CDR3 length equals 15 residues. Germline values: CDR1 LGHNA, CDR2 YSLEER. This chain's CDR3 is CASSQGTGSGDTQYF. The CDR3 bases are TGCGCCAGCAGCCAAGGGACAGGGAGTGGAGATACGCAGTATTTT.

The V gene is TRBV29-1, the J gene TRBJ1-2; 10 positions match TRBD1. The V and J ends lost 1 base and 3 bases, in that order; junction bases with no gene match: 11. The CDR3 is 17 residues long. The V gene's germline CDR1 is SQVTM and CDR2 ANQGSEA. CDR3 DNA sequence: TGCAGCGTTGAAGTACGGGACAGGGGATCCTGGGACTATGGCTACACCTTC. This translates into CSVEVRDRGSWDYGYTF.

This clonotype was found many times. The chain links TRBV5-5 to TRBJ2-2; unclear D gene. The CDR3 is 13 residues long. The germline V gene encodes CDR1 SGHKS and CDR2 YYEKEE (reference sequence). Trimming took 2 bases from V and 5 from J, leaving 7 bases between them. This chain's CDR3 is CASSFVGTGELFF. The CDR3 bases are TGTGCCAGCAGCTTCGTGGGAACCGGGGAGCTGTTTTTT.

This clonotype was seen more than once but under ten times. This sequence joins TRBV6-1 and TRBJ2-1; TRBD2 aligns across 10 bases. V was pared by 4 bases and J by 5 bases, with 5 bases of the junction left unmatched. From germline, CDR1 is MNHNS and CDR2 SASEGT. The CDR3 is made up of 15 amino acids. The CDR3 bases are TGTGCCAGCAGTGGAAAGACTAGCGGGCACAATGAGCAGTTCTTC. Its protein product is CASSGKTSGHNEQFF.

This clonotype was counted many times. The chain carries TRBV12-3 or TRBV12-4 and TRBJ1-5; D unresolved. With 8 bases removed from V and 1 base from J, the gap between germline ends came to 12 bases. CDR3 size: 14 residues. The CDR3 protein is CASHRVGSNQPQHF. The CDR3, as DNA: TGTGCCAGCCATAGGGTGGGGAGCAATCAGCCCCAGCATTTT.

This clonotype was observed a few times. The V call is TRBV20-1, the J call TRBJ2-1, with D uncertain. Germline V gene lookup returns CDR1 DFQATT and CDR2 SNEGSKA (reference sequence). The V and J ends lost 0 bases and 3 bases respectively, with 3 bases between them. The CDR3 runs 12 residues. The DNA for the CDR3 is TGCAGTGCTAGAGAAAGCTACAATGAGCAGTTCTTC. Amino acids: CSARESYNEQFF.

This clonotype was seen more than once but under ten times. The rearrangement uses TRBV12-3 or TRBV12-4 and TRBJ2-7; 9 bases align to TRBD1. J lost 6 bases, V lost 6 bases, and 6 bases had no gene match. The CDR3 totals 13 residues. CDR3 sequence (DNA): TGTGCCAGCAGCCCCGGGACAGGGCCCGAGCAGTACTTC. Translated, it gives CASSPGTGPEQYF.

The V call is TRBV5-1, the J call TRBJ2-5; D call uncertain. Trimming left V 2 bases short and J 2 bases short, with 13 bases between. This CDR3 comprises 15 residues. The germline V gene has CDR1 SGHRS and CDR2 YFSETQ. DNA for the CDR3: TGCGCCAGCAGCTTTACGTCCAGCAGACAAGAGACCCAGTACTTC. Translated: CASSFTSSRQETQYF.

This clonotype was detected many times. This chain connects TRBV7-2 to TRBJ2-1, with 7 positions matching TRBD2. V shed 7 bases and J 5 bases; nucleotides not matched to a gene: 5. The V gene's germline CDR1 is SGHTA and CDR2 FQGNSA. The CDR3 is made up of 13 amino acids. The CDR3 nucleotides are TGTGCCAGCATCGGACTAGAGGACAATGAGCAGTTCTTC. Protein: CASIGLEDNEQFF.

CDR3 loop: CASSLKAGGSYEQYF. The CDR3 DNA reads as TGTGCCAGCAGTTTGAAGGCAGGGGGTTCCTACGAGCAGTACTTC. The V and J genes are TRBV27 and TRBJ2-7, with 7 nucleotides matching TRBD1. CDR3 length: 15 residues. V gave up 3 bases and J gave up 1 base; unmatched junction bases: 6. CDR1 MNHEY and CDR2 SMNVEV come from the germline V gene (reference sequence).

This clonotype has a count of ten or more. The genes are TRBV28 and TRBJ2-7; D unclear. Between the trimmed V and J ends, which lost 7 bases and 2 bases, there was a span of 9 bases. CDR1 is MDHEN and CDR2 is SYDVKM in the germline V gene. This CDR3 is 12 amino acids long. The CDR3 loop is CASKTPAYEQYF. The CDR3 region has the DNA TGTGCCAGCAAAACACCTGCCTACGAGCAGTACTTC. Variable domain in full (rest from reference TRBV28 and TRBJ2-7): DVKVTQSSRYLVKRTGEKVFLECVQDMDHENMFWYRQDPGLGLRLIYFSYDVKMKEKGDIPEGYSVSREKKERFSLILESASTNQTSMYLCASKTPAYEQYFGPGTRLTVT.

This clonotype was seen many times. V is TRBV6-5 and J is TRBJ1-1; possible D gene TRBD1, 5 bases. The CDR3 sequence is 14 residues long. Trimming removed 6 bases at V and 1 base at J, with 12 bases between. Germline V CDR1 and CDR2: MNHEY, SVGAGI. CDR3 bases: TGTGCCAGCAGCCGGGGACGGCAGAACACTGAAGCTTTCTTT. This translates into CASSRGRQNTEAFF.

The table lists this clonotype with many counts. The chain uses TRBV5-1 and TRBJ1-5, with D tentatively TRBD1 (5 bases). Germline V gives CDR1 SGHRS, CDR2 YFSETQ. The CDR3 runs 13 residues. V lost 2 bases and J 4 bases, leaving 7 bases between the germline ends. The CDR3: CASSFGGNQPQHF. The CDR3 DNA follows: TGCGCCAGCAGCTTCGGGGGTAATCAGCCCCAGCATTTT. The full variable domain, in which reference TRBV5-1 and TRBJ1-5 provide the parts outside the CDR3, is KAGVTQTPRYLIKTRGQQVTLSCSPISGHRSVSWYQQTPGQGLQFLFEYFSETQRNKGNFPGRFSGRQFSNSRSEMNVSTLELGDSALYLCASSFGGNQPQHFGDGTRLSIL.

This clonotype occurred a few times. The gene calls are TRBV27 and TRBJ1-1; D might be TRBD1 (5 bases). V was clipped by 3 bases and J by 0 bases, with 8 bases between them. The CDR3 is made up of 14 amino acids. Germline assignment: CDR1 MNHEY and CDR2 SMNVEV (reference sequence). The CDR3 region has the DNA TGTGCCAGCAGTTTTCTGGGACTGAACACTGAAGCTTTCTTT. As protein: CASSFLGLNTEAFF.